The rows below give T cell receptor beta chains drawn from one sample of a study of OX40 agonist ivuxolimab in advanced cancers. The table came from immunoSEQ multiplex PCR; TCRdb's copy has only in-frame clones and leaves some out. The table has 35,000 to 50,000 clones, 80% to 90% seen once. The source was CD4+ or CD8+ T cells sorted from blood, collected in a trial of the OX40 agonist ivuxolimab. These receptors were collected from an adult with an advanced solid tumor such as melanoma, head and neck, liver or kidney cancer. The CDR3 runs from the conserved cysteine through the conserved F or W. D genes are given only for firm matches. Size values are once, few and many counts, or a class for expanded clones, and some rows have none.

D | size | J | V | CDR3 | DNA
TRBD2 | . | TRBJ2-7 | TRBV10-1 | CASREVSGSSYEQYF | TGCGCCAGCAGAGAGGTTAGCGGGAGCTCCTACGAGCAGTACTTC
. | . | TRBJ2-2 | TRBV12-5 | CASGSYTGELFF | TGTGCTAGTGGTTCCTACACCGGGGAGCTGTTTTTT
. | . | TRBJ2-2 | TRBV30 | CAWSVGVSGELFF | TGTGCCTGGAGTGTCGGAGTCTCCGGGGAGCTGTTTTTT
TRBD1 | . | TRBJ1-2 | TRBV2 | CASSRVRTGDGYTF | TGTGCCAGCAGTCGTGTAAGGACAGGGGATGGCTACACCTTC
. | . | TRBJ1-2 | TRBV28 | CASSVQARDYGYTF | TGTGCCAGCAGTGTACAGGCCAGGGACTATGGCTACACCTTC
. | . | TRBJ1-1 | TRBV6-6 | CASSYSDSGNEAFF | TGTGCCAGCAGTTACTCCGACTCGGGAAACGAAGCTTTCTTT
. | once | TRBJ2-4 | TRBV15 | CATSRDQSYIQYF | TGTGCCACCAGCAGAGATCAAAGTTACATTCAGTACTTC
. | . | TRBJ2-7 | TRBV4-2 | CASSQGPYEQYF | TGTGCCAGCAGCCAGGGTCCCTACGAGCAGTACTTC
TRBD2 | . | TRBJ2-2 | TRBV15 | CATSRLAGGAGELFF | TGTGCCACCAGCAGACTAGCCGGGGGGGCCGGGGAGCTGTTTTTT
TRBD2 | . | TRBJ2-7 | TRBV28 | CASRRGTSGIYEQYF | TGTGCCAGCAGACGGGGGACTAGCGGGATCTACGAGCAGTACTTC
. | . | TRBJ1-1 | TRBV2 | CASAAQGNTEAFF | TGTGCCAGCGCCGCACAGGGGAACACTGAAGCTTTCTTT
. | once | TRBJ2-1 | TRBV4-1 | CASSQEGTGYNEQFF | TGCGCCAGCAGCCAAGAAGGGACCGGCTACAATGAGCAGTTCTTC
TRBD1 | . | TRBJ1-4 | TRBV18 | CASSPEQGGEKLFF | TGTGCCAGCTCACCGGAGCAGGGGGGTGAAAAACTGTTTTTT
. | . | TRBJ2-5 | TRBV30 | CAWSDMWETQYF | TGTGCCTGGAGCGACATGTGGGAGACCCAGTACTTC
. | . | TRBJ1-5 | TRBV15 | CATSRDVGVQPQHF | TGTGCCACCAGCAGAGATGTCGGGGTTCAGCCCCAGCATTTT
. | . | TRBJ2-2 | TRBV18 | CASSPGLNTGELFF | TGTGCCAGCTCACCAGGGTTGAACACCGGGGAGCTGTTTTTT
. | . | TRBJ2-3 | TRBV7-2 | CASSLAARLASADTQYF | TGTGCCAGCAGCTTAGCAGCCCGCCTAGCGTCCGCGGATACGCAGTATTTT